A single sample is the source of the 29 T cell receptor beta chains below, sequenced in a study of shared clonotypes between healthy human individuals. Terminally differentiated effector memory CD45RA+ cells were excluded by CCR7 positive selection of CD45RO-negative cells. Assay used: immunoSEQ multiplex PCR; TCRdb lists only in-frame clones, some missing. The data show roughly 1,800,000 clones, about 95% seen once. The sequenced sample was naive CD8+ T cells sorted from blood. Receptors originate from a man younger than 35 in good health.

This chain links TRBV27 with TRBJ1-6; D possibly corresponds to TRBD1 (6 bases). The CDR3 runs 19 residues. Per the germline V gene, CDR1 is MNHEY and CDR2 is SMNVEV (reference sequence). V was clipped by 5 bases and J by 4 bases, with 24 bases between them. The CDR3 coding sequence is TGTGCCAGCAGTCGTGCGGGGGTTCAGGGGATAGGGTATAATTCACCCCTCCACTTT. This gives the protein CASSRAGVQGIGYNSPLHF.

The chain joins TRBV10-3 to TRBJ2-2; the D gene is possibly TRBD2 (5 bases). Trimming removed 3 bases at V and 5 bases at J, with 22 bases between. Looked up from germline, CDR1 is ENHRY and CDR2 is SYGVKD. The CDR3 runs 18 residues. CDR3 in DNA: TGTGCCATCAGTGATCTCCCGGGGTCGTCTTCGAGTACCGGGGAGCTGTTTTTT. As protein: CAISDLPGSSSSTGELFF.

The CDR3 sequence: CASSYGLAGLGTDTQYF. CDR3 DNA sequence: TGTGCCAGCAGCTACGGACTAGCGGGACTGGGGACAGATACGCAGTATTTT. This chain connects TRBV7-9 to TRBJ2-3; TRBD2 matches 12 bases. Trimming took 4 bases from V and 3 from J; bases not matched to a gene: 8. The CDR3 spans 17 residues. The V gene's germline CDR1 is SEHNR and CDR2 FQNEAQ (reference sequence).

This chain joins TRBV6-5 and TRBJ1-1; possibly TRBD1 for D (6 bases). This CDR3 is built from 14 residues. Per germline, CDR1 MNHEY and CDR2 SVGAGI. Trimming removed 5 bases from V and 5 bases from J, with 15 bases in between. CDR3 coding DNA: TGTGCCAGCAGTCTCTCGGGGGCGCGTACTGAAGCTTTCTTT. It translates to CASSLSGARTEAFF.

V and J are TRBV13 and TRBJ2-3, with D possibly being TRBD1 or TRBD2 (5 bases each). Germline CDR1 reads PRHDT; CDR2 reads FYEKMQ (reference sequence). Trimming shortened V by 2 bases and J by 2 bases, and 14 bases separated the two germline ends. This CDR3 has 16 amino acids. CDR3 sequence: CASSLFGEGVTDTQYF. The CDR3 DNA is TGTGCCAGCAGCTTATTCGGGGAAGGGGTCACAGATACGCAGTATTTT.

This chain joins TRBV27 and TRBJ1-5; D unclear. This CDR3 contains 14 residues. CDR1 MNHEY and CDR2 SMNVEV come from the germline V gene (reference sequence). Trimming pared 2 bases from V and 1 base from J, leaving 6 bases between. CDR3 sequence reads: CASSLGRSNQPQHF. DNA of the CDR3: TGTGCCAGCAGTTTAGGGCGGAGCAATCAGCCCCAGCATTTT.

V and J are TRBV5-1 and TRBJ2-3; D is possibly TRBD2 (7 bases). The length of the CDR3 is 16 residues. CDR1 SGHRS and CDR2 YFSETQ come from the germline V gene. Trimming took off 4 bases at V and 2 bases at J, with 17 bases between the two ends. This chain's CDR3 is CASSLLGGGLTDTQYF. The CDR3 coding sequence is TGCGCCAGCAGCCTCCTAGGGGGGGGCCTCACAGATACGCAGTATTTT. The full variable domain, its missing parts supplied by reference TRBV5-1 and TRBJ2-3, is KAGVTQTPRYLIKTRGQQVTLSCSPISGHRSVSWYQQTPGQGLQFLFEYFSETQRNKGNFPGRFSGRQFSNSRSEMNVSTLELGDSALYLCASSLLGGGLTDTQYFGPGTRLTVL.

The J gene is TRBJ2-7, the V gene TRBV7-9; the D is unclear. The CDR3 has 12 amino acids. The germline gives CDR1 SEHNR, CDR2 FQNEAQ (reference sequence). The V end was cut by 5 bases, the J end by 2 bases, with 7 bases between. The CDR3 is CASSGTPYEQYF. The CDR3 DNA sequence: TGTGCCAGCAGCGGTACTCCCTACGAGCAGTACTTC. The whole variable domain, filled in from reference TRBV7-9 and TRBJ2-7, reads DTGVSQNPRHKITKRGQNVTFRCDPISEHNRLYWYRQTLGQGPEFLTYFQNEAQLEKSRLLSDRFSAERPKGSFSTLEIQRTEQGDSAMYLCASSGTPYEQYFGPGTRLTVT.

On this clone: No DNA is shown, since the ends of the CDR3 on it are uncertain; the CDR3 is the one TCRdb lists. The chain employs TRBV9 and TRBJ2-3; the D call TRBD2 from the table was never checked on the DNA. The length of the CDR3 is 13 amino acids, counting both ends. Germline CDR1 is SGDLS and CDR2 is YYNGEE. CDR3 residues: CASSVGGGSHAAF.

The chain joins TRBV18 to TRBJ2-7; a weak D match, TRBD1 (6 bases). The germline V gene has CDR1 KGHSH and CDR2 LQKENI. The CDR3 sequence is 16 residues long. V dropped 1 base and J dropped 3 bases, with 16 bases sitting between them. The CDR3, as DNA: TGTGCCAGCTCACCACGCCAGGGGACCAATTTCTACGAGCAGTACTTC. This gives the protein CASSPRQGTNFYEQYF.

The J gene is TRBJ2-3, the V gene TRBV5-4; 8 bases are a match to TRBD2. Per germline, CDR1 SGHNT and CDR2 YYREEE (reference sequence). The V gene end was trimmed by 4 bases and the J gene end by 6 bases; junction bases not matched to a gene: 7. The CDR3 runs to 14 residues. The CDR3 nucleotides are TGTGCCAGCAGCCCCGGGGGGGCCGCGGATACGCAGTATTTT. This codes for CASSPGGAADTQYF.

The chain couples TRBV7-9 to TRBJ1-2; a possible D gene is TRBD1 (6 bases). The germline V gene encodes CDR1 SEHNR and CDR2 FQNEAQ (reference sequence). This CDR3 has 17 residues. V lost 1 base to trimming and J lost 3 bases, with 18 bases between them. In DNA form, the CDR3 reads TGTGCCAGCAGCTTAGTAGGTTTTCAGGGGTCCCACTATGGCTACACCTTC. Protein: CASSLVGFQGSHYGYTF.

Remarks on this clone: Germline is not matched at one junction end, which may reflect a read error. The gene calls are TRBV13 and TRBJ2-7, with D perhaps being TRBD1 or TRBD2 (6 bases each). The CDR3 runs 14 residues. Germline CDR1 and CDR2: PRHDT and FYEKMQ (reference sequence). The CDR3 DNA reads as TGTGCCAGCAGCCTAGGGGGGAGGCGGTACGAGCAGTACTTC. Translating it yields CASSLGGRRYEQYF.

The V gene is TRBV25-1, the J gene TRBJ2-1, with a weak D call TRBD2 (5 bases). Trimming removed 4 bases at V and 6 bases at J, with 10 bases between. This CDR3 contains 13 residues. Germline lookup yields CDR1 MGHDK and CDR2 SYGVNS. The CDR3 coding sequence is TGTGCCAGCAGTGGGGCCGGGATCAATGAGCAGTTCTTC. Translation: CASSGAGINEQFF.

This sequence joins TRBV5-6 and TRBJ2-1; the D gene is possibly TRBD2 (6 bases). Germline V gene data show CDR1 as SGHDT and CDR2 as YYEEEE. This CDR3 spans 15 amino acids. V lost 6 bases, J lost 6 bases, and 19 bases lay in between. DNA of the CDR3: TGTGCCAGCAACTCCGAGGGAGGAAATTTCAATGAGCAGTTCTTC. It encodes CASNSEGGNFNEQFF. Complete variable domain (other parts from reference TRBV5-6 and TRBJ2-1): DAGVTQSPTHLIKTRGQQVTLRCSPKSGHDTVSWYQQALGQGPQFIFQYYEEEERQRGNFPDRFSGHQFPNYSSELNVNALLLGDSALYLCASNSEGGNFNEQFFGPGTRLTVL.

This chain joins TRBV10-1 and TRBJ1-2, with D unresolved. The germline V gene has CDR1 WNHNN and CDR2 SYGVQD (reference sequence). V was trimmed by 0 bases and J by 2 bases, leaving 10 bases between them. The CDR3 sequence is 15 residues long. In DNA, the CDR3 is TGCGCCAGCAGTGAGTCGCGAAACTGGAACTATGGCTACACCTTC. Translated, it gives CASSESRNWNYGYTF.

The J gene is TRBJ1-2, the V gene TRBV27; 10 bases match TRBD1. V was pared by 6 bases and J by 4 bases, with 5 bases of the junction left unmatched. Looked up from germline, CDR1 is MNHEY and CDR2 is SMNVEV (reference sequence). This CDR3 contains 14 residues. The CDR3 sequence: CASSGDRGSYGYTF. CDR3 nucleotides: TGTGCCAGCAGCGGGGACAGGGGATCCTATGGCTACACCTTC.

The chain carries TRBV30 and TRBJ2-2; D might be TRBD1 (5 bases). Trimming removed 4 bases at V and 2 bases at J, with 11 bases between. Germline V gives CDR1 GTSNPN, CDR2 SVGIG (reference sequence). The CDR3 loop spans 14 amino acids. The CDR3 nucleotides read TGTGCCTGGACGACAGTATCTAACACCGGGGAGCTGTTTTTT. It yields the protein CAWTTVSNTGELFF. The variable domain in full, with the rest retrieved from reference TRBV30 and TRBJ2-2, is SQTIHQWPATLVQPVGSPLSLECTVEGTSNPNLYWYRQAAGRGLQLLFYSVGIGQISSEVPQNLSASRPQDRQFILSSKKLLLSDSGFYLCAWTTVSNTGELFFGEGSRLTVL.

The chain carries TRBV7-8 and TRBJ1-1; D unresolved. CDR1 and CDR2 (germline): SGHVS, FQNEAQ. CDR3 length: 13 residues. V was trimmed by 1 base and J by 10 bases, leaving 13 bases between them. The CDR3 loop reads CASSLGPLKGAFF. DNA for the CDR3: TGTGCCAGCAGCTTAGGGCCCTTGAAGGGAGCTTTCTTT.

The chain links TRBV7-8 to TRBJ2-4; TRBD2 aligns across 8 bases. The CDR3 extends over 15 amino acids. The junction had 0 bases not matched to a gene; V was cut back by 1 base and J by 1 base. Germline V CDR1 and CDR2: SGHVS, FQNEAQ. This chain's CDR3 is CASSLVAGAKNIQYF. The DNA for the CDR3 is TGTGCCAGCAGCTTAGTAGCGGGGGCCAAAAACATTCAGTACTTC.

This chain links TRBV7-9 with TRBJ2-3; a possible D gene is TRBD2 (6 bases). Trimming pared 1 base from V and 4 bases from J, leaving 12 bases between. In germline, CDR1 is SEHNR, CDR2 FQNEAQ (reference sequence). The CDR3 is made up of 15 amino acids. CDR3 bases: TGTGCCAGCAGCTTAGGTCGGAGCGGGCCAGATACGCAGTATTTT. It encodes CASSLGRSGPDTQYF.

Comment on this clone: This sample also contains other DNA sequences that code for the same CDR3. The J gene is TRBJ2-7, the V gene TRBV27, with D perhaps TRBD2 (6 bases). The germline V gene has CDR1 MNHEY and CDR2 SMNVEV (reference sequence). The CDR3 is made up of 13 amino acids. The V and J ends lost 5 bases and 2 bases respectively, with 10 bases between them. CDR3: CASSPGTPYEQYF. For the CDR3, the DNA is TGTGCCAGCAGTCCCGGGACTCCCTACGAGCAGTACTTC.

Regarding this clone: The identical CDR3 is also encoded by other nucleotide sequences in the sample. In DNA form, the CDR3 reads TGCGCCAGCAGCCAAGATAGGGGCGCCTACGAGCAGTACTTC. This encodes CASSQDRGAYEQYF. This chain links TRBV4-3 with TRBJ2-7, with a weak D call TRBD1 (5 bases). CDR1 and CDR2 from the germline V gene are LGHNA and YSLEER. V was shortened by 0 bases and J by 2 bases, with 8 bases between the two germline ends. CDR3 length equals 14 residues.

This rearrangement joins TRBV30 to TRBJ2-7, with D perhaps TRBD1 or TRBD2 (5 bases each). In germline, CDR1 is GTSNPN, CDR2 SVGIG (reference sequence). The CDR3 sequence is 15 residues long. Deletions cut 1 base from V and 4 bases from J, with 17 bases between. CDR3 nucleotides: TGTGCCTGGAGTGGCCCTTTCGGGGCTCTATACGAGCAGTACTTC. Translated: CAWSGPFGALYEQYF.

This sequence joins TRBV7-8 and TRBJ1-5; D not certain. Trimming removed 5 bases from V and 5 bases from J, with 16 bases in between. The CDR3 is 15 residues long. CDR1 and CDR2 (germline): SGHVS, FQNEAQ. In DNA form, the CDR3 reads TGTGCCAGCAGCCTGCTTCGGGGAGGAGATCAGCCCCAGCATTTT. This encodes CASSLLRGGDQPQHF.

About this clone itself: This specimen includes other DNA sequences encoding the same CDR3. This sequence joins TRBV7-9 and TRBJ1-5, with a weak D call TRBD1 (5 bases). The V end lost 0 bases, the J end lost 4 bases, and 10 bases lay between the germline ends. The V gene's germline CDR1 is SEHNR and CDR2 FQNEAQ (reference sequence). The CDR3 is made up of 15 amino acids. The CDR3 protein is CASSLAQGGNQPQHF. The CDR3 bases are TGTGCCAGCAGCTTAGCGCAGGGAGGGAATCAGCCCCAGCATTTT.

The chain carries TRBV7-8 and TRBJ1-5, with 8 bases aligning to TRBD1. V lost 3 bases and J lost 5; bases outside the gene matches: 6. CDR1 is SGHVS and CDR2 is FQNEAQ in the germline V gene. The CDR3 runs 15 residues. In DNA form, the CDR3 reads TGTGCCAGCAGCTTCGAGACGACAGGGGATCAGCCCCAGCATTTT. Amino acids: CASSFETTGDQPQHF.

The chain recombines TRBV14 with TRBJ1-1; D is uncertain. CDR3 length equals 15 residues. V was trimmed by 2 bases and J by 0 bases, leaving 10 bases between them. From germline, CDR1 is SGHDN and CDR2 FVKESK. CDR3 region: CASSQPTHMNTEAFF. Written as DNA, the CDR3 is TGTGCCAGCAGCCAACCGACTCATATGAACACTGAAGCTTTCTTT.

This chain connects TRBV2 to TRBJ2-5; TRBD2 agrees at 14 bases. CDR1 SNHLY and CDR2 FYNNEI come from the germline V gene. Trimming at V came to 3 bases and at J to 4 bases, leaving 4 bases not matched to a gene. The CDR3 spans 16 residues. CDR3 nucleotides: TGTGCCAGCAGTGAGCACGGACTAGCGGGAGGAGAGACCCAGTACTTC. Amino acid sequence: CASSEHGLAGGETQYF. Full variable domain (missing parts from reference TRBV2 and TRBJ2-5): EPEVTQTPSHQVTQMGQEVILRCVPISNHLYFYWYRQILGQKVEFLVSFYNNEISEKSEIFDDQFSVERPDGSNFTLKIRSTKLEDSAMYFCASSEHGLAGGETQYFGPGTRLLVL.